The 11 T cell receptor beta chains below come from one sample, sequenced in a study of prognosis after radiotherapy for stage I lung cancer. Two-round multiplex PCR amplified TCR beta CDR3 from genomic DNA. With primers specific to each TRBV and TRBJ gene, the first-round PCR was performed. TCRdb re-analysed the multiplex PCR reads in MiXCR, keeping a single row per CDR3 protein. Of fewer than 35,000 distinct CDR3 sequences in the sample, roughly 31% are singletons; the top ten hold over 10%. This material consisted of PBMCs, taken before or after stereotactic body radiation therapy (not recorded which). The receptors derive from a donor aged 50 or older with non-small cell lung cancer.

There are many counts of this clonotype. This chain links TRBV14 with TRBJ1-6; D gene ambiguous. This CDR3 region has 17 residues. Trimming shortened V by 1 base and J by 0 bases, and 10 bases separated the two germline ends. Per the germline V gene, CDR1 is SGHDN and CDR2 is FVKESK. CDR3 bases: TGTGCCAGCAGCCAAGGTCCGGTGAGCTCCTATAATTCACCCCTCCACTTT. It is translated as CASSQGPVSSYNSPLHF.

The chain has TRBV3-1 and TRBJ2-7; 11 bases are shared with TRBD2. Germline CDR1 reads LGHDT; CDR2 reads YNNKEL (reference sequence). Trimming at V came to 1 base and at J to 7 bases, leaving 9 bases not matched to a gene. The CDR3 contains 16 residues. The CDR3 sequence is CASSQGGTSGRGEQYF. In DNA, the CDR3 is TGTGCCAGCAGCCAAGGAGGGACTAGCGGAAGGGGGGAGCAGTACTTC.

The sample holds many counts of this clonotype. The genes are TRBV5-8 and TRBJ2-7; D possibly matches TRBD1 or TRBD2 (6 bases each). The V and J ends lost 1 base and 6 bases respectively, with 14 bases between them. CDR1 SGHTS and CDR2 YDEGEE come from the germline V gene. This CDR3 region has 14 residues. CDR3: CASSLRRGDAEQYF. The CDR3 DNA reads TGTGCCAGCAGCTTGAGGAGGGGGGACGCCGAGCAGTACTTC.

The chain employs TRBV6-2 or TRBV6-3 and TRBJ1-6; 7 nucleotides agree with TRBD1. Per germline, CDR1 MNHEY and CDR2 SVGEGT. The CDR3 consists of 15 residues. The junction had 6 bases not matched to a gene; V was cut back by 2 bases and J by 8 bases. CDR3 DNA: TGTGCCAGCAGTTACACAACAGGGGAGGATTCACCCCTCCACTTT. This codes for CASSYTTGEDSPLHF.

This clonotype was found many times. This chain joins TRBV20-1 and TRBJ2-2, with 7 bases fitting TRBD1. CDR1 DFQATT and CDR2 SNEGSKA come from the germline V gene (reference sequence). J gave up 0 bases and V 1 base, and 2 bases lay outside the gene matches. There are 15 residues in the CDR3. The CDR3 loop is CSARAGTANTGELFF. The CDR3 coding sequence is TGCAGTGCTAGAGCCGGGACAGCGAACACCGGGGAGCTGTTTTTT.

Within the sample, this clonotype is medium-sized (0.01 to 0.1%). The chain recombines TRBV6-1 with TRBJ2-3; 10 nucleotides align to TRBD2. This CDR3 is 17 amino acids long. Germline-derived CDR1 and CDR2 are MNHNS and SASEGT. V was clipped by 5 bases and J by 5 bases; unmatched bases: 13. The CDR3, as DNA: TGTGCCAGCAGTATAAGCGGGAGGGCCTCATTGGTAGATACGCAGTATTTT. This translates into CASSISGRASLVDTQYF.

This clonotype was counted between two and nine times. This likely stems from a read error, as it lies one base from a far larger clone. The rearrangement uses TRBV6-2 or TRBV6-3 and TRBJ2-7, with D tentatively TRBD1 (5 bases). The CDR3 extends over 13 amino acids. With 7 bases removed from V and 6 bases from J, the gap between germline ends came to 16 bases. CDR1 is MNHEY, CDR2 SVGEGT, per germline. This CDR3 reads CASKWGQSVEQYF. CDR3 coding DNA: TGTGCCAGCAAGTGGGGCCAATCGGTCGAGCAGTACTTC.

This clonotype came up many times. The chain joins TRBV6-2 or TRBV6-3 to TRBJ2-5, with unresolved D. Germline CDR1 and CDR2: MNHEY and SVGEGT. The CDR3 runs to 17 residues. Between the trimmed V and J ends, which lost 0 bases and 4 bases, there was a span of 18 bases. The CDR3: CASSYSKNSPEVETQYF. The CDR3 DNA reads TGTGCCAGCAGTTACTCTAAGAATTCCCCCGAGGTAGAGACCCAGTACTTC.

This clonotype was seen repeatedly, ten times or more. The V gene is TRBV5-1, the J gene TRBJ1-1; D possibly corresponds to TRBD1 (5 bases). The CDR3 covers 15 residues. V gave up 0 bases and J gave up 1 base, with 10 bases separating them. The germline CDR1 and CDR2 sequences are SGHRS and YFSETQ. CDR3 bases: TGCGCCAGCAGCTTGGGTTGGGGGGAGAACACTGAAGCTTTCTTT. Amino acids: CASSLGWGENTEAFF.

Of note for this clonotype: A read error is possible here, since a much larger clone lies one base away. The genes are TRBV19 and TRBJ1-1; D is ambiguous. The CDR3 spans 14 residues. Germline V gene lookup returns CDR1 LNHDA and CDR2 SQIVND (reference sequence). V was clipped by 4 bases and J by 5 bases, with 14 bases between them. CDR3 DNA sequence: TGTGCCAGTAGTACCCGAGGATGTAGTACTGAAGCTTTCTTT. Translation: CASSTRGCSTEAFF. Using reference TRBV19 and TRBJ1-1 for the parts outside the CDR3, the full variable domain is DGGITQSPKYLFRKEGQNVTLSCEQNLNHDAMYWYRQDPGQGLRLIYYSQIVNDFQKGDIAEGYSVSREKKESFPLTVTSAQKNPTAFYLCASSTRGCSTEAFFGQGTRLTVV.

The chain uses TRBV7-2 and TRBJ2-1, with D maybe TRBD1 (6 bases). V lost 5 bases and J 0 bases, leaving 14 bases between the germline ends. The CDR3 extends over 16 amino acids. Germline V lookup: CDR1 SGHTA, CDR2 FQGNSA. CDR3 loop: CASSAGRGNSYNEQFF. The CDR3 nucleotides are TGTGCCAGCAGCGCTGGAAGGGGGAACTCCTACAATGAGCAGTTCTTC.